This TCR beta chain was recovered during a study of blood T cells in healthy people across ages. The wider study: About one barcoded beta molecule per two T cells was captured by template switching. General observations from the study: Calculation of diversity from one million T cells yielded estimates considered to be underestimates. When set beside aged donors, long-lived donors presented more naive CD4+ cells and higher diversity.

The V gene lost 4 bases and the J gene lost 0 bases, with 12 bases spanning the gap. CDR1 is SGHAT and CDR2 is FQNNGV in the germline V gene. The CDR3 length is 15 residues. Combining a sample-barcoded 5' primer with a J-beta primer mix, a second PCR ran for roughly 7 to 11 cycles. MiXCR, applied by TCRdb to the 5' RACE reads, yields one record per CDR3 protein. The sample shows approximately 1,700,000 distinct CDR3 sequences, 39% of them seen only once. Isolation recovered at least 7 million PBMCs from every sample. About this clonotype itself: What it recognizes is unknown.

Sequenced material: blood. V gene TRBV11-2 combines with J gene TRBJ2-5, with D perhaps matching TRBD2 (6 bases). This sequence was found in a human donor in good health. CDR3 residues: CASSSAGNYQETQYF. The CDR3 nucleotides read TGTGCCAGCAGCTCCGCGGGAAACTACCAAGAGACCCAGTACTTC.